The present T cell receptor beta chain was sequenced within a study of blood T cell repertoires in COVID-19. Across the study: Collection of acute and convalescent COVID-19 samples took place in the United States, Italy and Spain. Sources were T cells, B-cell-depleted T cells, or PBMCs; the material itself was cDNA or gDNA.

Per the germline V gene, CDR1 is SGHRS and CDR2 is YFSETQ. The CDR3 consists of 11 residues. The V end lost 4 bases, the J end lost 2 bases, and 3 bases lay between the germline ends. Authors' processing steps: Quantification of nucleated cells was approximated via reference gene primer amplification. Here immunoSEQ multiplex PCR was the method, and the copy in TCRdb shows in-frame clones only, minus some. V, J and clone size derive from that table, while D and trimming were established from the DNA sequence. Of 20,000 to 25,000 clones listed, roughly 83% are singletons. Sequencing was carried out using peripheral blood. This receptor was identified in a man aged 35 to 55 with acute or convalescent COVID-19. The V gene is TRBV5-1, the J gene TRBJ2-5; no clear D. CDR3 residues: CASSEQETQYF. In DNA form, the CDR3 reads TGCGCCAGCAGCGAGCAAGAGACCCAGTACTTC.